These T cell receptor beta chains were read from a single sample in a study of vaccination and CD4 T cells after COVID-19. TCRdb itself ran the PCR reads through MiXCR, one entry per CDR3 protein. Here the sample spans over 10,000 distinct CDR3 sequences, roughly three fifths being singletons. Their specific antigens are unknown. Sequencing was carried out using CD4+ T cells from blood, cultured in vitro. These receptors all come from a human donor who had recovered from COVID-19. CDR3s include the opening cysteine and the closing phenylalanine or tryptophan. The D gene is left open where the match is weak. A row's size may be missing; if present it is once, few, many or a size class.

J,D,V,size,CDR3,DNA
TRBJ1-1,TRBD1,TRBV6-5,-,CASSYSRGDTEAFF,TGTGCCAGCAGTTACTCCAGGGGGGACACTGAAGCTTTCTTT
TRBJ1-2,TRBD1,TRBV27,-,CASSFRDSNGYTF,TGTGCCAGCAGTTTCCGGGACAGTAATGGCTACACCTTC
TRBJ1-2,-,TRBV20-1,-,CSASPSAGRYGYTF,TGCAGTGCTAGTCCCTCGGCGGGACGGTATGGCTACACCTTC
TRBJ2-1,TRBD2,TRBV9,-,CASSVEQAGLYNEQFF,TGTGCCAGCAGCGTAGAGCAAGCGGGGCTATACAATGAGCAGTTCTTC
TRBJ1-4,-,TRBV20-1,-,CSARTGGNEKLFF,TGTAGTGCTAGGACGGGGGGAAATGAAAAACTGTTTTTT
TRBJ1-1,TRBD1,TRBV6-1,few,CASSPGQGGRAFF,TGTGCCAGCAGTCCGGGACAGGGAGGGCGAGCTTTCTTT
TRBJ1-4,TRBD1,TRBV7-9,-,CASSLEGTGNEKLFF,TGTGCCAGCAGCTTAGAAGGGACAGGGAATGAAAAACTGTTTTTT
TRBJ2-7,-,TRBV2,few,CASSGDNYEQYF,TGTGCCAGCAGTGGCGACAACTACGAGCAGTACTTC
TRBJ1-1,-,TRBV11-2,-,CASSLTRPSREAFF,TGTGCCAGCAGCTTAACCCGGCCGAGCCGTGAAGCTTTCTTT
TRBJ1-2,TRBD1,TRBV25-1,-,CASSDWDRDDGYTF,TGTGCCAGCAGTGATTGGGACAGGGACGATGGCTACACCTTC
TRBJ1-1,-,TRBV6-1,-,CASSRLMEGSEAFF,TGTGCCAGCAGTCGTTTGATGGAGGGCTCTGAAGCTTTCTTT
TRBJ1-2,TRBD1,TRBV20-1,-,CSAREGARPGYTF,TGCAGTGCTAGGGAGGGGGCAAGGCCTGGCTACACCTTC
TRBJ2-3,-,TRBV6-1,-,CASSALAETSTDTQYF,TGTGCCAGCAGTGCCTTAGCGGAAACTAGCACAGATACGCAGTATTTT
TRBJ2-3,TRBD2,TRBV6-2/TRBV6-3,once,CASSSAGVASLDTQYF,TGTGCCAGCAGTTCGGCGGGGGTCGCTAGCTTGGATACGCAGTATTTT
TRBJ2-2,-,TRBV4-1,once,CASSQERPGSPGELFF,TGCGCCAGCAGCCAAGAAAGGCCGGGGTCGCCCGGGGAGCTGTTTTTT
TRBJ1-1,-,TRBV12-3/TRBV12-4,-,CASRLTGLTEAFF,TGTGCCAGCAGGCTGACAGGATTGACTGAAGCTTTCTTT
TRBJ1-1,-,TRBV2,-,CASRDNSLNTEAFF,TGTGCCAGCAGAGACAATTCCCTTAACACTGAAGCTTTCTTT
TRBJ2-1,-,TRBV27,-,CASSLEGAGNEQFF,TGTGCCAGCAGTTTGGAAGGGGCTGGCAATGAGCAGTTCTTC
TRBJ1-5,-,TRBV6-2/TRBV6-3,few,CASSYLGANNQPQHF,TGTGCCAGCAGTTACTTGGGGGCGAACAATCAGCCCCAGCATTTT
TRBJ2-6,-,TRBV6-1,-,CASSSGANVLTF,TGTGCCAGCAGCTCTGGGGCCAACGTCCTGACTTTC
TRBJ1-1,TRBD1,TRBV7-9,-,CASSSLGQGADTEAFF,TGTGCCAGCAGCTCCCTTGGACAGGGGGCGGACACTGAAGCTTTCTTT
TRBJ2-3,-,TRBV19,-,CASSVPLAPDTQYF,TGTGCCAGTAGTGTACCACTAGCCCCAGATACGCAGTATTTT
TRBJ1-5,-,TRBV6-2/TRBV6-3,few,CASSDALWTARYSNQPQHF,TGTGCCAGCAGTGACGCTCTATGGACAGCAAGATATAGCAATCAGCCCCAGCATTTT
TRBJ2-7,-,TRBV19,-,CASSIAQGSSYEQYF,TGTGCCAGTAGTATAGCGCAGGGGAGCTCCTACGAGCAGTACTTC
TRBJ1-2,-,TRBV6-1,few,CASSNQRGNYGYTF,TGTGCCAGCAGCAATCAACGGGGTAACTATGGCTACACCTTC
TRBJ1-1,-,TRBV11-3,-,CASSFAIFSSNTEAFF,TGTGCCAGCAGCTTCGCTATTTTCTCCTCGAACACTGAAGCTTTCTTT
TRBJ2-5,-,TRBV7-8,-,CASSLAGAETQYF,TGTGCCAGCAGCTTAGCTGGCGCGGAGACCCAGTACTTC
TRBJ1-5,-,TRBV6-1,-,CASSRRGDQPQHF,TGTGCCAGCAGCCGAAGAGGGGATCAGCCCCAGCATTTT
TRBJ1-5,-,TRBV7-9,-,CASSSREGVRQHF,TGTGCCAGCAGCTCTCGGGAAGGGGTCCGCCAGCATTTT
TRBJ2-7,TRBD2,TRBV20-1,few,CSASPAGVAYEQYF,TGCAGTGCTAGCCCCGCGGGAGTCGCCTACGAGCAGTACTTC
TRBJ1-6,-,TRBV7-3,-,CASSLSGPYNSPLHF,TGTGCCAGCAGCTTATCCGGCCCCTATAATTCACCCCTCCACTTT
TRBJ1-4,-,TRBV7-9,medium-sized,CASSSWQEEKLFF,TGTGCCAGCAGCTCGTGGCAGGAGGAAAAACTGTTTTTT
TRBJ2-4,-,TRBV7-8,-,CASSLSRSAKNIQYF,TGTGCCAGCAGCTTAAGTCGAAGTGCCAAAAACATTCAGTACTTC
TRBJ2-1,-,TRBV6-2/TRBV6-3,once,CASSYSPLTGNTYNEQFF,TGTGCCAGCAGTTACTCCCCTCTTACAGGTAATACCTACAATGAGCAGTTCTTC
TRBJ2-2,-,TRBV19,-,CASSKGPDTGELFF,TGTGCCAGTAGTAAGGGACCAGACACCGGGGAGCTGTTTTTT
TRBJ2-3,-,TRBV20-1,-,CSARRGEGTDTQYF,TGCAGTGCTAGACGTGGGGAGGGCACAGATACGCAGTATTTT
TRBJ2-7,-,TRBV28,few,CASRTLPDPQYF,TGTGCCAGCAGGACCCTCCCGGATCCGCAGTACTTC
TRBJ1-5,-,TRBV30,few,CAWAGGEDQPQHF,TGTGCCTGGGCGGGGGGAGAAGATCAGCCCCAGCATTTT
TRBJ2-1,TRBD2,TRBV20-1,-,CSARPVDSGSHEQFF,TGCAGTGCTAGGCCCGTCGACAGCGGGAGTCATGAGCAGTTCTTC
TRBJ1-3,-,TRBV6-1,few,CASRDSGNTIYF,TGTGCCAGCAGGGACAGTGGCAACACCATATATTTT
TRBJ2-5,TRBD2,TRBV7-6,-,CASTPLARETQYF,TGTGCCAGCACCCCACTAGCGAGAGAGACCCAGTACTTC
TRBJ2-1,TRBD2,TRBV20-1,-,CSAGLAGINNEQFF,TGCAGTGCTGGACTAGCGGGTATTAACAATGAGCAGTTCTTC
TRBJ1-5,TRBD1,TRBV20-1,-,CSAMDRAGQPQHF,TGCAGTGCTATGGACAGGGCGGGCCAGCCCCAGCATTTT
TRBJ1-1,TRBD1,TRBV7-2,few,CASSQAGGLAFF,TGTGCCAGCAGCCAGGCAGGGGGGCTGGCTTTCTTT
TRBJ1-2,-,TRBV19,few,CASSMRGGGYTF,TGTGCCAGTAGTATGAGGGGTGGGGGCTACACCTTC
TRBJ2-5,TRBD1,TRBV20-1,few,CSAREGQLTQYF,TGCAGTGCTAGAGAGGGACAGTTGACCCAGTACTTC
TRBJ2-3,TRBD2,TRBV19,few,CASSATGLAITDTQYF,TGTGCCAGTAGTGCCACGGGACTAGCGATCACAGATACGCAGTATTTT
TRBJ2-3,TRBD2,TRBV6-4,-,CASSLNGLAEDTQYF,TGTGCCAGCAGCCTGAATGGACTAGCTGAAGATACGCAGTATTTT
TRBJ1-2,TRBD1,TRBV12-3/TRBV12-4,-,CASSFLHGTGGSGYTF,TGTGCCAGCAGTTTCCTACACGGGACAGGGGGCTCTGGCTACACCTTC
TRBJ2-1,-,TRBV6-2/TRBV6-3,-,CASSQSASQFF,TGTGCCAGCAGTCAGTCGGCCTCCCAGTTCTTC
TRBJ2-5,-,TRBV2,-,CASSLQFQETQYF,TGTGCCAGCAGTCTCCAGTTCCAAGAGACCCAGTACTTC
TRBJ1-2,-,TRBV16,-,CASSHSLGASNGYTF,TGTGCCAGCAGCCATTCTTTGGGGGCTAGTAATGGCTACACCTTC
TRBJ1-6,-,TRBV2,-,CASSPRAYNSPLHF,TGTGCCAGCAGCCCTCGAGCCTATAATTCACCCCTCCACTTT
TRBJ2-2,TRBD2,TRBV4-3,few,CASSPQAGSNTGELFF,TGCGCCAGCAGCCCCCAAGCGGGGTCGAACACCGGGGAGCTGTTTTTT
TRBJ2-1,TRBD2,TRBV7-3,few,CASSLIAGAGGYNEQFF,TGTGCCAGCAGCTTAATCGCGGGGGCGGGAGGGTACAATGAGCAGTTCTTC
TRBJ1-2,TRBD1,TRBV6-5,few,CASSYRQGGGYTF,TGTGCCAGCAGTTACCGACAGGGGGGCGGCTACACCTTC
TRBJ2-3,-,TRBV5-8,-,CASSPARGLADTQYF,TGTGCCAGCAGCCCGGCGCGCGGCCTGGCAGATACGCAGTATTTT
TRBJ1-1,-,TRBV11-2,-,CASSLVSRTDVLTEAFF,TGTGCCAGCAGCTTAGTCAGTCGCACAGATGTATTGACTGAAGCTTTCTTT
TRBJ2-5,TRBD1,TRBV20-1,few,CSVLAQGAETQYF,TGCAGTGTTCTAGCACAGGGGGCTGAGACCCAGTACTTC